This record concerns one TCR beta chain sequence. Produced via immunoSEQ multiplex PCR; TCRdb's table is partial and in-frame only. Here the sample spans some 120,000 clones, over 85% being singletons. This CDR3 spans 14 amino acids. Between the trimmed V and J ends, which lost 2 bases and 6 bases, there was a span of 13 bases. Germline V CDR1 and CDR2: MNHEY, SVGAGI. This entry comes from a study of T cell responses to AZD1222 COVID-19 vaccine. V and J are TRBV6-5 and TRBJ1-2; D is ambiguous. The sample here was peripheral blood, taken on day 0 of AZD1222 vaccination. The receptor comes from an adult in good health. The CDR3 loop is CASSYQEGRDGYTF. For the CDR3, the DNA is TGTGCCAGCAGTTACCAGGAGGGAAGGGATGGCTACACCTTC.